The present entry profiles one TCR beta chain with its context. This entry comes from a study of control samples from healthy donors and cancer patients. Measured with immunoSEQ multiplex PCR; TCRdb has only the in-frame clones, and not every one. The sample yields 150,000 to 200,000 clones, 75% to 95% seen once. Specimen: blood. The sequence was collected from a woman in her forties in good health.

The CDR3 coding sequence is TGTGCCAGCAGCTTGTCCGGAAGAGGTTTTGAAGCTTTCTTT. Its translation: CASSLSGRGFEAFF. The chain couples TRBV5-8 to TRBJ1-1; D unresolved. CDR1 SGHTS and CDR2 YDEGEE come from the germline V gene. Trimming pared 1 base from V and 7 bases from J, leaving 14 bases between. CDR3 length: 14 amino acids.